The clone carrying this T cell receptor beta chain has a handful of counts. V lost 6 bases, J lost 3 bases, and 12 bases lay in between. The germline gives CDR1 LNHDA, CDR2 SQIVND (reference sequence). The CDR3 has 14 amino acids. This sample is part of a study of cytomegalovirus exposure and HLA in healthy donors. The PCR made use of 60 Vbeta and 13 Jbeta primers. Repertoires were generated with immunoSEQ multiplex PCR, while TCRdb's copy carries only in-frame clones and drops some. The table lists some 90,000 clones, about three quarters of them singletons. The sequencing input was PBMCs. The TCR sequence derives from a man aged 40-49 years in good health and CMV-seronegative. The chain employs TRBV19 and TRBJ1-5, with TRBD1 as a possible D gene (6 bases). In DNA form, the CDR3 reads TGTGCCAGTAGGCCAACAGGGTTCAATCAGCCCCAGCATTTT. Protein product: CASRPTGFNQPQHF.